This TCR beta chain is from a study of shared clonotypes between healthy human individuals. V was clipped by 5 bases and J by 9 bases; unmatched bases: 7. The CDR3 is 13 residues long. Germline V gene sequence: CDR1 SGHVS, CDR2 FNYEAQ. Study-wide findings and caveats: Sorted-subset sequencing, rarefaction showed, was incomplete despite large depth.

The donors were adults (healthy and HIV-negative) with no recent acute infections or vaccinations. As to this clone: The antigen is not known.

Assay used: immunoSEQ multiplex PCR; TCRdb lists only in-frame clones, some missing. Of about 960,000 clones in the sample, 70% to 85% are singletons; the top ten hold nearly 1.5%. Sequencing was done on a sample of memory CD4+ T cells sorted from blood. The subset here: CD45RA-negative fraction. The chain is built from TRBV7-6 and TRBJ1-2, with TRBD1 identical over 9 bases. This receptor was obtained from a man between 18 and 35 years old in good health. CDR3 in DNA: TGTGCCAGCAGCGGACAGGGGAGCGTTAGCTACACCTTC. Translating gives CASSGQGSVSYTF.